This T cell receptor beta chain was found in a study of shared clonotypes between healthy human individuals. Sequencing was performed with immunoSEQ multiplex PCR; in TCRdb, only in-frame clones are kept and a portion is missing. The profile shows around 200,000 clones, about 68% of them singletons. V lost 5 bases, J lost 2 bases, and 2 bases stayed unmatched. The CDR3 spans 13 residues. Germline lookup yields CDR1 KGHSH and CDR2 LQKENI. Sequenced material: memory CD4+ T cells sorted from blood. Subset defined: CD45RA-negative fraction. The TCR originated in a man in his thirties or forties in good health. This rearrangement joins TRBV18 to TRBJ2-5; 7 bases align to TRBD1. CDR3 amino acids: CASSWGQQETQYF. Written as DNA, the CDR3 is TGTGCCAGCTCATGGGGACAGCAAGAGACCCAGTACTTC.